The present TCR beta chain was sequenced within a study of cytomegalovirus exposure and HLA in healthy donors. For the study at large: A prior analysis found fewer than 120 million unique TCR beta sequences from approximately 200 million T cells. General study points: TCR beta chains numbering some 160 were designated cytomegalovirus-associated. Among immune exposure information, only CMV serostatus was available.

The PCR contained 60 Vbeta and 13 Jbeta primers. Profiled with immunoSEQ multiplex PCR; TCRdb holds only in-frame clones, not every one. The sample has about 200,000 clones; around 77% are singletons. With regard to this clone: What it binds is unknown. Different DNA sequences within this sample yield the same CDR3.

This CDR3 is 14 amino acids long. Trimming took off 2 bases at V and 0 bases at J, with 7 bases between the two ends. The germline V gene has CDR1 MDHEN and CDR2 SYDVKM. This clonotype was obtained from a woman between 25 and 40 years old in good health and CMV-seronegative. Material: PBMCs. This chain connects TRBV28 to TRBJ1-1; no reliable D call. Here the CDR3 DNA reads TGTGCCAGCAGTTTAGAGGCTATGAACACTGAAGCTTTCTTT. Encoded protein: CASSLEAMNTEAFF.